This TCR beta chain was captured in a study of early T cells in non-severe SARS-CoV-2 infection. One entry per CDR3 protein, called by TCRdb with MiXCR from the 5' RACE reads. This table holds 75,000 to 90,000 distinct CDR3 sequences, roughly 5.7% found once. This CDR3 contains 15 residues. The J segment lost 5 bases and the V segment lost 6 bases, leaving 11 bases of the junction unmatched. The germline V gene encodes CDR1 SNHLY and CDR2 FYNNEI. The rearrangement uses TRBV2 and TRBJ2-7, with TRBD2 identical over 9 bases. This TCR derives from an adult who was a healthcare worker with PCR-confirmed SARS-CoV-2 infection or an uninfected control (not recorded which). Sequenced: whole blood. In nucleotides, the CDR3 is TGTGCCAGCAGGTCCAGCGGGACTAGCTTCGACGAGCAGTACTTC. Translated, it gives CASRSSGTSFDEQYF.